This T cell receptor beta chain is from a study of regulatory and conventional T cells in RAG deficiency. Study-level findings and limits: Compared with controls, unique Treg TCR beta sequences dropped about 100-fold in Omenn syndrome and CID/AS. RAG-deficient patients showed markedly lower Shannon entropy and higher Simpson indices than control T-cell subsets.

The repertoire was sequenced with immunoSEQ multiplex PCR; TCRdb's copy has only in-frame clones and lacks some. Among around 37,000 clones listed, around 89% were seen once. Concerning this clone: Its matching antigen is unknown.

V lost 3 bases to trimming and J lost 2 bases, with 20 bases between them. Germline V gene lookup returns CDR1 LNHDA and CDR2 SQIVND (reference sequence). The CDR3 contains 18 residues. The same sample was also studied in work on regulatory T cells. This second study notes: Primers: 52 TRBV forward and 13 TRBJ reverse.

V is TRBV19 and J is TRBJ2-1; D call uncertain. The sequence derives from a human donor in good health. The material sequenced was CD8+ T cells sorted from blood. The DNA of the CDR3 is TGTGCCAGTAGTATGTTGCGCGTACTTAGCCCCCCCTACAATGAGCAGTTCTTC. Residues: CASSMLRVLSPPYNEQFF.